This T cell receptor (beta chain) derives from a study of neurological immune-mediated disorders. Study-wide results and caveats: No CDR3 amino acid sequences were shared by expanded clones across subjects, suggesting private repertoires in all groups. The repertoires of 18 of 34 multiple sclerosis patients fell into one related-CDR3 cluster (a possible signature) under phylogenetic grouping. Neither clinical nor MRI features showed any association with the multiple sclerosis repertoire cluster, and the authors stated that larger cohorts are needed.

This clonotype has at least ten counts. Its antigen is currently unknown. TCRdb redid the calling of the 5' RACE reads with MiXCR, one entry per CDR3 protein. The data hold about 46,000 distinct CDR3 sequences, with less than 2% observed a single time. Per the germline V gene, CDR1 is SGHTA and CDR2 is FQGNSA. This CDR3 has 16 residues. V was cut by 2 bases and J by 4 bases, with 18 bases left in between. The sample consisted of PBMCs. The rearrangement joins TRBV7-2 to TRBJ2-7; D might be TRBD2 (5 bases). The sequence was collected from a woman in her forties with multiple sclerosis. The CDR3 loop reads CASSLKLRADEYEQYF. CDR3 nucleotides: TGTGCCAGCAGCTTAAAGTTGCGGGCCGATGAATACGAGCAGTACTTC.